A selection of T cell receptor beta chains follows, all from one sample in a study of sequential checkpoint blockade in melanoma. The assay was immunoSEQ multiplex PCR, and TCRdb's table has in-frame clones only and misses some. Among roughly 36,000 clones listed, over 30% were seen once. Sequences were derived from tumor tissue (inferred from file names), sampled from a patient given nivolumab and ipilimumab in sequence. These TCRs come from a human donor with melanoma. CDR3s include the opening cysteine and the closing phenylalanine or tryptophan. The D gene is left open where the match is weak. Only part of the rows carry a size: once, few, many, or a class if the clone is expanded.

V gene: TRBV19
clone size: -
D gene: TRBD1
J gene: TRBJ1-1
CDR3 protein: CASRKGTDPGTEAFF
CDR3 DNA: TGTGCCAGTAGGAAGGGGACAGACCCGGGCACTGAAGCTTTCTTT

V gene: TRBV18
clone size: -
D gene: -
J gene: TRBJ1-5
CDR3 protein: CASSPSFVQPQHF
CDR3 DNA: TGTGCCAGCTCACCTAGCTTCGTGCAGCCCCAGCATTTT

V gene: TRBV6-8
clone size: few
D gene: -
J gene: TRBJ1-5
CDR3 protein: CASSYGNNQPQHF
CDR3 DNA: TGTGCCAGCAGTTATGGGAACAATCAGCCCCAGCATTTT

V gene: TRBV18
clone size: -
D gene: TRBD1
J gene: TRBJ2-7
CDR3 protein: CASSDRGPHYEQYF
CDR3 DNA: TGTGCCAGCTCAGACAGGGGGCCTCACTACGAGCAGTACTTC

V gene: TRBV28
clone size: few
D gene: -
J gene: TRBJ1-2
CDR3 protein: CASSLQGSNYGYTF
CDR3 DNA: TGTGCCAGCAGTTTACAGGGTTCCAACTATGGCTACACCTTC

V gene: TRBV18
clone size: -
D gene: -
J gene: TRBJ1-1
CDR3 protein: CASSPRAELNTEAFF
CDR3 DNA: TGTGCCAGCTCACCACGAGCAGAATTGAACACTGAAGCTTTCTTT

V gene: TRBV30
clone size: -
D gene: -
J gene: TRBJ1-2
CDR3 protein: CAWRGIGAPPFYGYTF
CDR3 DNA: TGTGCCTGGAGGGGCATAGGGGCGCCCCCTTTCTATGGCTACACCTTC

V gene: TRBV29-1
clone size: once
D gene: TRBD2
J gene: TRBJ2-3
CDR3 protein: CSVVPHGGARDTQYF
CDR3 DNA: TGCAGCGTCGTCCCCCACGGGGGGGCAAGAGATACGCAGTATTTT

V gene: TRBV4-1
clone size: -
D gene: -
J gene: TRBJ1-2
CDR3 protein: CASSQAGAQANYGYTF
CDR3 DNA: TGCGCCAGCAGCCAAGCTGGGGCCCAAGCTAACTATGGCTACACCTTC

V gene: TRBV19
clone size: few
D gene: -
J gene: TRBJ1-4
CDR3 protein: CASSIVSPTNEKLFF
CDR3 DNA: TGTGCCAGTAGTATAGTTTCTCCAACTAATGAAAAACTGTTTTTT

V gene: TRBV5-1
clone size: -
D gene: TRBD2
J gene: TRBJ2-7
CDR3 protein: CASSLTGLAGGGEQYF
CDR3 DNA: TGCGCCAGCAGCCTTACTGGGCTAGCGGGAGGAGGTGAGCAGTACTTC

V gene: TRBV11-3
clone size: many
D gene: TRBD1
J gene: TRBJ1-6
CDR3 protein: CASSVTGTGATLHF
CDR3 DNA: TGTGCCAGCAGCGTCACCGGGACAGGGGCTACCCTCCACTTT

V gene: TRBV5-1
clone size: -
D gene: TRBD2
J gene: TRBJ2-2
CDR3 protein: CASSLARTSGVKSGELFF
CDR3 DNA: TGCGCCAGCAGCTTGGCCAGAACTAGCGGGGTTAAGTCCGGGGAGCTGTTTTTT

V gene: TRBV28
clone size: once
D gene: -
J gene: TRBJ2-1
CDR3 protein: CALEGGGYNEQFF
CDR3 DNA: TGTGCTCTCGAGGGGGGCGGCTACAATGAGCAGTTCTTC

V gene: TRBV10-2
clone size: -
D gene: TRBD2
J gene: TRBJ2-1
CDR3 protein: CASKLAGGYNEQFF
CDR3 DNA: TGCGCCAGCAAGCTAGCGGGAGGGTACAATGAGCAGTTCTTC

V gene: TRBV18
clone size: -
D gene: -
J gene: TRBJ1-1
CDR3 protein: CASSPIHSRGTEAFF
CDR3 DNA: TGTGCCAGCTCACCGATCCACAGCCGGGGCACTGAAGCTTTCTTT

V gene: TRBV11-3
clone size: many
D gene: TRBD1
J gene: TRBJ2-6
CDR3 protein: CASSAPGQGANGANVLTF
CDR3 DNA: TGTGCCAGCAGCGCTCCGGGACAGGGGGCGAATGGGGCCAACGTCCTGACTTTC

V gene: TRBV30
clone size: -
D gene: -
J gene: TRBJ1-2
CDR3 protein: CAWSSDKGDYTF
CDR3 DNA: TGTGCCTGGAGTTCCGACAAGGGTGACTACACCTTC

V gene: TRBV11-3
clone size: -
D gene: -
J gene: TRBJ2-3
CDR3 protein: CASSFLDPGRDTQYF
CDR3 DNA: TGTGCCAGCAGCTTTCTTGACCCCGGGAGAGATACGCAGTATTTT

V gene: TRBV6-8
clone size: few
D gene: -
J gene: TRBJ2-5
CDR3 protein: CASREGIQETQYF
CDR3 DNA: TGTGCCAGCAGAGAGGGGATACAAGAGACCCAGTACTTC

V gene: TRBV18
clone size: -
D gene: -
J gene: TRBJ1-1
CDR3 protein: CASSPGNTEAFF
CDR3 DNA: TGTGCCAGCTCACCGGGGAACACTGAAGCTTTCTTT

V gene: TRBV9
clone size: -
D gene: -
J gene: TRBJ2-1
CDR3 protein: CASSVGWLSLNNEQFF
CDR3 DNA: TGTGCCAGCAGCGTAGGTTGGCTATCCCTTAACAATGAGCAGTTCTTC

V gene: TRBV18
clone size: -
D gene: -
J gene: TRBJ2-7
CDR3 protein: CASSPGSAGSSYEQYF
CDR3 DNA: TGTGCCAGCTCACCGGGATCGGCGGGGAGCTCCTACGAGCAGTACTTC

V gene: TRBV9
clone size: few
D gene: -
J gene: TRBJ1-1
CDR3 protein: CASSVDEVMNTEAFF
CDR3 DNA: TGTGCCAGCAGCGTAGATGAGGTCATGAACACTGAAGCTTTCTTT

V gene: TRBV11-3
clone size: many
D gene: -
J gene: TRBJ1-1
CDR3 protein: CASSLVGTNTEAFF
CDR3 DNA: TGTGCCAGCAGCTTAGTAGGGACGAACACTGAAGCTTTCTTT

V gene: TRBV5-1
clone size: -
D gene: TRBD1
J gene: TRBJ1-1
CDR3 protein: CASSSDRVGNTEAFF
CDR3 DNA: TGCGCCAGCAGCTCAGACAGGGTTGGGAACACTGAAGCTTTCTTT

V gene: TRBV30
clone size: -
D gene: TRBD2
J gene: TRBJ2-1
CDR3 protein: CAWSGGGDYQIYNEQFF
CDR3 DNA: TGTGCCTGGAGTGGCGGCGGGGACTATCAGATCTACAATGAGCAGTTCTTC

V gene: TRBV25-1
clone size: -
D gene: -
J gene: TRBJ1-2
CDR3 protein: CASSGWGAGYTF
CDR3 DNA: TGTGCCAGCAGTGGATGGGGGGCTGGCTACACCTTC

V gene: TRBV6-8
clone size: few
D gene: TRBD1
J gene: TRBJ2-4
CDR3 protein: CASSYSYSGTGGNIQYF
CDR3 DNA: TGTGCCAGCAGTTACTCGTACAGCGGGACAGGGGGGAACATTCAGTACTTC

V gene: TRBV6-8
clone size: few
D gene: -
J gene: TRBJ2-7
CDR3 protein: CASSLGDPPRKKEQYF
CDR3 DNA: TGTGCCAGCAGCCTTGGGGATCCACCCCGGAAGAAGGAGCAGTACTTC

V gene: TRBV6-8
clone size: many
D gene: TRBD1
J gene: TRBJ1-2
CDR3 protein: CAISVGQGRGYGYTF
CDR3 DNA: TGTGCCATCAGTGTTGGACAGGGTAGAGGCTATGGCTACACCTTC

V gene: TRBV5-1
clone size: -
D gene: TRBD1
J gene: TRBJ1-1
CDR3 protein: CASSLGRVDRGRGPTEAFF
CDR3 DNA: TGCGCCAGCAGCTTGGGGAGAGTAGACAGGGGGCGAGGTCCCACTGAAGCTTTCTTT

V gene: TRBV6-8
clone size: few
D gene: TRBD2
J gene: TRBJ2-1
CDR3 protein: CASSLGPPGGSYNEQFF
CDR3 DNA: TGTGCCAGCAGTTTGGGCCCACCGGGGGGCTCCTACAATGAGCAGTTCTTC

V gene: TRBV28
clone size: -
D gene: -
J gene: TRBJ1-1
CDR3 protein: CASSLGHSVAFF
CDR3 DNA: TGTGCCAGCAGTTTGGGTCACTCGGTGGCTTTCTTT

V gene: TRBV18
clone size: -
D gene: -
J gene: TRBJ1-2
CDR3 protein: CASSGPGLHGYTF
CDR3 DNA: TGTGCCAGCTCAGGGCCAGGGCTACATGGCTACACCTTC

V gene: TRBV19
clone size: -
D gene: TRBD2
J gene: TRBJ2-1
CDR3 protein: CASSMVTSGRVYEQFF
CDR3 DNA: TGTGCCAGTAGTATGGTGACTAGCGGGAGGGTATATGAGCAGTTCTTC

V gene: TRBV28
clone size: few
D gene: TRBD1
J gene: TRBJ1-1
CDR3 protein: CASSAGTGGTEAFF
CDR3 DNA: TGTGCCAGCAGTGCCGGGACAGGAGGGACTGAAGCTTTCTTT

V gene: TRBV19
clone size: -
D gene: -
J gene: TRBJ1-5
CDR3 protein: CASREGPSNQPQHF
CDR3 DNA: TGTGCCAGTAGAGAGGGTCCAAGCAATCAGCCCCAGCATTTT

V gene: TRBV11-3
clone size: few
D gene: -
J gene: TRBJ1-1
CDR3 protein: CASSFRGGNTEAFF
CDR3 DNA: TGTGCCAGCAGCTTTAGGGGGGGAAACACTGAAGCTTTCTTT

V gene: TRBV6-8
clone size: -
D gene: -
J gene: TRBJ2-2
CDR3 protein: CASSDPQGDGTGELFF
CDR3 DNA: TGTGCCAGCAGCGACCCCCAGGGAGATGGGACCGGGGAGCTGTTTTTT

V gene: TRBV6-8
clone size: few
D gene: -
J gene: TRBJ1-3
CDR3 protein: CASKPGGGNTIYF
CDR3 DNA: TGTGCCAGCAAGCCGGGTGGGGGAAACACCATATATTTT

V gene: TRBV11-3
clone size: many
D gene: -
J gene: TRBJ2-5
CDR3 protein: CASSWRGTEQETQYF
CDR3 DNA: TGTGCCAGCAGCTGGAGGGGGACGGAGCAAGAGACCCAGTACTTC

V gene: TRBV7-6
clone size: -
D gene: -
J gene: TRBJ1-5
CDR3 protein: CASSSSSGLSNQPQHF
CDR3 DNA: TGTGCCAGCAGCTCCAGTTCGGGTCTTAGCAATCAGCCCCAGCATTTT

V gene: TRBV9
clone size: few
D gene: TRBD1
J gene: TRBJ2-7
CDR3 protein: CASSRGQGDYEQYF
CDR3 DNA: TGTGCCAGCAGCAGGGGACAGGGGGACTACGAGCAGTACTTC

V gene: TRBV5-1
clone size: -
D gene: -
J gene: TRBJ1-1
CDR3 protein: CASQLGTERNTEAFF
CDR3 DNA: TGCGCCAGCCAGCTTGGTACAGAACGGAACACTGAAGCTTTCTTT

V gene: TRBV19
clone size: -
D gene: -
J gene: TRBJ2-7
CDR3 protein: CASSIGQSSYEQYF
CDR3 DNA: TGTGCCAGTAGTATTGGACAGAGCTCCTACGAGCAGTACTTC